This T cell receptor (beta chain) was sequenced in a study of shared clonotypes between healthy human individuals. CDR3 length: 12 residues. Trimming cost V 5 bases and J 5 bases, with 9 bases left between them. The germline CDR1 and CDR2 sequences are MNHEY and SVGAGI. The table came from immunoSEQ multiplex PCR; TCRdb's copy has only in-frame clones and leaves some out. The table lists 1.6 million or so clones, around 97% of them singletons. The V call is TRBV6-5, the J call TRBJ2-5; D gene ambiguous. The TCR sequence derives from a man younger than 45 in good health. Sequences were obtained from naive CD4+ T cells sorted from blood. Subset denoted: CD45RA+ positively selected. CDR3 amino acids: CASSRRGETQYF. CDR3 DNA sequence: TGTGCCAGCAGTCGCCGTGGGGAGACCCAGTACTTC.